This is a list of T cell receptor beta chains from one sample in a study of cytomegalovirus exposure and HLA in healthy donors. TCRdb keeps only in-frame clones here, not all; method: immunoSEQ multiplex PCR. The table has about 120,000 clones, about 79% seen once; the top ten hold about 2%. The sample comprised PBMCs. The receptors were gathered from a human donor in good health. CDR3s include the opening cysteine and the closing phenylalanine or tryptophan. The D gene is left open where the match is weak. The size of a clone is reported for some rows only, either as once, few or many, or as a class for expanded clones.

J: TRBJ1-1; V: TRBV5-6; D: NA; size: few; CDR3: CASSFPGGNTEAFF; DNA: TGTGCCAGCAGCTTCCCAGGTGGAAACACTGAAGCTTTCTTT
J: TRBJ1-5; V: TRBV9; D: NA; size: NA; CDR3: CASSVSGPGKNQPQHF; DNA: TGTGCCAGCAGCGTCTCGGGCCCAGGGAAAAATCAGCCCCAGCATTTT
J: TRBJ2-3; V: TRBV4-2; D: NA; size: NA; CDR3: CASSATDTLASTDTQYF; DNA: TGTGCCAGCAGCGCCACTGACACGCTAGCGAGCACAGATACGCAGTATTTT
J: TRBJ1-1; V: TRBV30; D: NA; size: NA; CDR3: CAWSVQPVTEAFF; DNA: TGTGCCTGGAGTGTACAGCCGGTCACTGAAGCTTTCTTT
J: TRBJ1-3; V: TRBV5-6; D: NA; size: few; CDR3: CASSLVESRTTTRNTIYF; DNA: TGTGCCAGCAGCTTGGTGGAAAGTAGGACAACCACGCGAAACACCATATATTTT
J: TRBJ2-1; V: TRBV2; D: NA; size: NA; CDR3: CASSEVGDSSTGDEQFF; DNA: TGTGCCAGCAGTGAAGTAGGGGACTCTAGCACCGGCGATGAGCAGTTCTTC
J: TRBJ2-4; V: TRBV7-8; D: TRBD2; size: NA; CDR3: CASSLGGSQNIQYF; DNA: TGTGCCAGCAGCTTGGGAGGGTCCCAAAACATTCAGTACTTC
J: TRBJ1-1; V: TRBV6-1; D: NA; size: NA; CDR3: CASGPGRATEAFF; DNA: TGTGCCAGCGGACCGGGGAGGGCCACTGAAGCTTTCTTT
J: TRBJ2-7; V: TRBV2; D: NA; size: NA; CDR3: CASRAGRGPYEQYF; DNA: TGTGCCAGCAGGGCGGGCAGGGGCCCCTACGAGCAGTACTTC
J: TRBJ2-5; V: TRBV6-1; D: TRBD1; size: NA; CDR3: CASSGTERETQYF; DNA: TGTGCCAGCAGCGGGACAGAGAGAGAGACCCAGTACTTC
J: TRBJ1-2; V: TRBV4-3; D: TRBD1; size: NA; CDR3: CASRDGTANYYGYTF; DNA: TGCGCCAGCCGAGACGGGACAGCTAATTACTATGGCTACACCTTC
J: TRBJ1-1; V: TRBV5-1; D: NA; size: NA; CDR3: CASSTQGNTEAFF; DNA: TGCGCCAGCAGCACACAGGGGAACACTGAAGCTTTCTTT
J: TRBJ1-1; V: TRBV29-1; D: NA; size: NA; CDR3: CSALITWAGMNTEAFF; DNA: TGCAGCGCCTTGATAACTTGGGCAGGGATGAACACTGAAGCTTTCTTT
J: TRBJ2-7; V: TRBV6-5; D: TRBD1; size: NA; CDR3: CASSYSVGTGGEQYF; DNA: TGTGCCAGCAGTTACTCCGTGGGGACAGGCGGAGAGCAGTACTTC
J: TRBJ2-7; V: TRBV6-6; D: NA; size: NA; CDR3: CASSATSLYEQYF; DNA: TGTGCCAGCAGTGCCACTTCCCTTTACGAGCAGTACTTC
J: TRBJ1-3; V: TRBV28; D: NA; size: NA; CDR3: CASSPTPGTSISSGNTIYF; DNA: TGTGCCAGCAGTCCCACCCCCGGGACATCCATCTCAAGTGGAAACACCATATATTTT
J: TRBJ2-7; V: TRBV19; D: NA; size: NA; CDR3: CASSIGRAGFSYEQYF; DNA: TGTGCCAGTAGTATAGGTAGGGCAGGGTTCTCCTACGAGCAGTACTTC
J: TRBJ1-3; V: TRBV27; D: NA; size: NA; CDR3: CASGSTEQGLPGNTIYF; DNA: TGTGCCAGCGGGTCGACCGAACAGGGTCTGCCTGGAAACACCATATATTTT
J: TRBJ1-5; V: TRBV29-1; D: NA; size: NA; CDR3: CSAGSSNQPQHF; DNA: TGCAGCGCCGGGAGTAGCAATCAGCCCCAGCATTTT
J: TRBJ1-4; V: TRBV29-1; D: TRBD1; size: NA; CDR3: CSAMGQGDEKLFF; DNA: TGCAGCGCTATGGGACAGGGGGATGAAAAACTGTTTTTT
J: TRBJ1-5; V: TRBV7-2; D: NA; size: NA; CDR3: CASSNPRQEPQHF; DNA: TGTGCCAGCAGCAACCCCCGCCAGGAGCCCCAGCATTTT
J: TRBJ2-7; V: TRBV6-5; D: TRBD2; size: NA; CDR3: CASRPLAGVSYEQYF; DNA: TGTGCCAGCAGGCCACTAGCGGGGGTATCCTACGAGCAGTACTTC
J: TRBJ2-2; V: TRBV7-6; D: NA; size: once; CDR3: CASSLKRAGENTGELFF; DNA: TGTGCCAGCAGCTTAAAAAGGGCCGGGGAAAACACCGGGGAGCTGTTTTTT
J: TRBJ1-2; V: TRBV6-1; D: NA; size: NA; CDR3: CASSVRTVSSANYGYTF; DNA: TGTGCCAGCAGTGTAAGGACAGTATCTTCAGCTAACTATGGCTACACCTTC
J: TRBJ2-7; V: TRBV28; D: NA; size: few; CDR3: CASSPALGARKYEQYF; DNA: TGTGCCAGCAGCCCCGCCCTGGGGGCGCGGAAATACGAGCAGTACTTC
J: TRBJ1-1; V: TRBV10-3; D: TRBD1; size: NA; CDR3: CAISLTGITEAFF; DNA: TGTGCCATCAGCCTGACAGGGATCACTGAAGCTTTCTTT
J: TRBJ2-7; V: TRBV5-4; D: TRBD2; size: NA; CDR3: CASSPGLDFYEQYF; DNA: TGTGCCAGCAGCCCGGGACTAGACTTCTACGAGCAGTACTTC
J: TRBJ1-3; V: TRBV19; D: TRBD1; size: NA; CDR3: CASSPQGKTGNTIYF; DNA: TGTGCCAGTAGTCCACAGGGGAAGACTGGAAACACCATATATTTT
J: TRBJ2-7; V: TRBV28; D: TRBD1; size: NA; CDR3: CASSQTGLLGEQYF; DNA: TGTGCCAGCAGTCAGACAGGGTTATTAGGCGAGCAGTACTTC
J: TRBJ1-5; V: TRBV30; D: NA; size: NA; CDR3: CAWSVEGGQPQHF; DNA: TGTGCCTGGAGTGTCGAAGGCGGTCAGCCCCAGCATTTT
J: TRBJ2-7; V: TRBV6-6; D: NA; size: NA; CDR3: CASSYSENRAYEQYF; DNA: TGTGCCAGCAGTTACTCCGAGAACAGGGCCTACGAGCAGTACTTC
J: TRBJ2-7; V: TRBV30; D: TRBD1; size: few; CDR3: CAWNRRRTGSFYEQYF; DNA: TGTGCCTGGAATCGCCGTAGGACAGGGTCGTTCTACGAGCAGTACTTC
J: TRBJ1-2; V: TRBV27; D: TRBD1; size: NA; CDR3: CASSSYRGQRYGYTF; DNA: TGTGCCAGCAGTTCGTACAGGGGGCAACGGTATGGCTACACCTTC
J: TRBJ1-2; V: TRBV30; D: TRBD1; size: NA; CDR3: CAWIKDRVYGYTF; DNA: TGTGCCTGGATCAAGGACAGGGTCTACGGCTACACCTTC
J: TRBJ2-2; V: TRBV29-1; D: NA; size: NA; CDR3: CSVVEGAPNTGELFF; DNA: TGCAGCGTTGTGGAGGGAGCACCGAACACCGGGGAGCTGTTTTTT
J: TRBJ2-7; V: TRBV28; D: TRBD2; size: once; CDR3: CASSAMGGGGNYEQYF; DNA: TGTGCCAGCAGTGCCATGGGAGGCGGGGGAAACTACGAGCAGTACTTC
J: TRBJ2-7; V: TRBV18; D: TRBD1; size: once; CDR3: CASSSGATGDAEQYF; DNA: TGTGCCAGCTCATCCGGTGCCACAGGGGACGCCGAGCAGTACTTC
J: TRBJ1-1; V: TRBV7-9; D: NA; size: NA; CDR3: CASTLAGVYTEAFF; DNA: TGTGCCAGCACCCTTGCGGGGGTCTACACTGAAGCTTTCTTT
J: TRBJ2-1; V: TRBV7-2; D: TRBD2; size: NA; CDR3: CASSLDVLAGLGQFF; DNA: TGTGCCAGCAGCTTAGATGTACTAGCGGGGCTCGGGCAGTTCTTC
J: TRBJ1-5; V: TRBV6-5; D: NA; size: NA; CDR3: CASSPRHSNQPQHF; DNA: TGTGCCAGCAGTCCCAGACATAGCAATCAGCCCCAGCATTTT
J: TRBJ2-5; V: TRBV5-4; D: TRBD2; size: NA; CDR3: CASSLAGTSGRRETQYF; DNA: TGTGCCAGCAGCTTGGCCGGGACTAGCGGGAGGCGCGAGACCCAGTACTTC
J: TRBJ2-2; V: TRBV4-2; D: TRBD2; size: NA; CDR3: CASSQRGGREAGELFF; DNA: TGTGCCAGCAGCCAACGGGGCGGGAGGGAGGCCGGGGAGCTGTTTTTT
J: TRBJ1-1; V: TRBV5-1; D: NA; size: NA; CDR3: CASSFTGSNTEAFF; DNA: TGCGCCAGCAGTTTTACAGGGTCCAACACTGAAGCTTTCTTT
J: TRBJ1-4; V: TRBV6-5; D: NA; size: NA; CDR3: CASSQTRNEKLFF; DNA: TGTGCCAGCAGCCAGACACGGAATGAAAAACTGTTTTTT
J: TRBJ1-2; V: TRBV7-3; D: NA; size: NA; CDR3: CASSLGPNYGYTF; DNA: TGTGCCAGCAGCTTGGGGCCGAACTATGGCTACACCTTC
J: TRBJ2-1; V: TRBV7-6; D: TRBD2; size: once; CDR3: CASSPTSGGNNEQFF; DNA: TGTGCCAGCAGCCCGACTAGCGGGGGAAACAATGAGCAGTTCTTC
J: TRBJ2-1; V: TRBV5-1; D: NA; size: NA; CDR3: CASSLGQARMNEQFF; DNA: TGCGCCAGCAGCTTGGGACAGGCACGAATGAATGAGCAGTTCTTC
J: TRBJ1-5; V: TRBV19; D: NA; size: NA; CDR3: CASRGWGGDSNQPQHF; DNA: TGTGCCAGTAGGGGATGGGGGGGGGATAGCAATCAGCCCCAGCATTTT
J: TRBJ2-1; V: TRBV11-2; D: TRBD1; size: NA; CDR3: CASSSGQGPYNEQFF; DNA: TGTGCCAGCAGCTCGGGACAGGGACCCTACAATGAGCAGTTCTTC
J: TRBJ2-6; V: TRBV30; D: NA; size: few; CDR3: CAWRLLDRAGANVLTF; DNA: TGTGCCTGGAGACTCTTGGACAGAGCTGGGGCCAACGTCCTGACTTTC
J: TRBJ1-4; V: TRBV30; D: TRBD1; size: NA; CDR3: CAWMVTGGEKLFF; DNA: TGTGCCTGGATGGTGACAGGGGGTGAAAAACTGTTTTTT